This TCR beta chain was sequenced during a study of T cell responses to AZD1222 COVID-19 vaccine. CDR1 is SGHNT, CDR2 YYREEE, per germline (reference sequence). This CDR3 has 12 amino acids. V gave up 0 bases and J gave up 7 bases, with 7 bases separating them. Using immunoSEQ multiplex PCR, the repertoire was profiled, and TCRdb retains in-frame clones only, with some absent. The data hold about 150,000 clones, with 88% observed a single time. This clone was detected many times. The sample in question was peripheral blood, obtained on day 0 of AZD1222 vaccination. The chain couples TRBV5-4 to TRBJ1-2; D is unclear. The TCR sequence derives from an adult in good health. This CDR3 reads CASSLEVGGYTF. In DNA form, the CDR3 reads TGTGCCAGCAGCTTGGAAGTCGGTGGCTACACCTTC.